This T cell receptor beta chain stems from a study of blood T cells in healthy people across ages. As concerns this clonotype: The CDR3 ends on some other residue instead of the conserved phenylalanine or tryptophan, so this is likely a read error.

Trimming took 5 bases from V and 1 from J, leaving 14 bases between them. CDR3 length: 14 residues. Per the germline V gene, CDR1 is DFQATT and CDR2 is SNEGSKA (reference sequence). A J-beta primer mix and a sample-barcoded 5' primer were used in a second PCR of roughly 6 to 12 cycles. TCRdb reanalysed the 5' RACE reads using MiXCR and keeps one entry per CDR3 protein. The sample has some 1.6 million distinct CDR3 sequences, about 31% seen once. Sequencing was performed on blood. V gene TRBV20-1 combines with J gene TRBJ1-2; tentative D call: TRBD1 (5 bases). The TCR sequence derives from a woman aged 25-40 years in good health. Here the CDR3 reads CSASGLSRNYGYTC. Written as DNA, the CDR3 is TGCAGTGCTTCAGGGCTCTCACGTAACTATGGCTACACCTGC.